This TCR beta chain was sequenced for a study of blood T cell repertoires in COVID-19. CDR3 size: 15 residues. From germline, CDR1 is MNHEY and CDR2 SVGEGT. Trimming pared 3 bases from V and 4 bases from J, leaving 12 bases between. Original processing methods: Amplification of reference gene primers provided the estimated nucleated cell counts. The data were produced by immunoSEQ multiplex PCR, yet TCRdb's version contains in-frame clones alone and is incomplete. D and trimming come from the DNA, and the V and J calls and clone size come from that table. The data show about 240,000 clones, more than 85% seen once.

Sequenced: peripheral blood. V gene TRBV6-2 or TRBV6-3 combines with J gene TRBJ2-2; a weak D match, TRBD1 (5 bases). The receptor was derived from a woman aged 50 to 60 with COVID-19, enrolled during active disease. The chain's CDR3 is CASSYRGRGTGELFF. CDR3 DNA sequence: TGTGCCAGCAGTTATAGGGGAAGGGGCACCGGGGAGCTGTTTTTT.